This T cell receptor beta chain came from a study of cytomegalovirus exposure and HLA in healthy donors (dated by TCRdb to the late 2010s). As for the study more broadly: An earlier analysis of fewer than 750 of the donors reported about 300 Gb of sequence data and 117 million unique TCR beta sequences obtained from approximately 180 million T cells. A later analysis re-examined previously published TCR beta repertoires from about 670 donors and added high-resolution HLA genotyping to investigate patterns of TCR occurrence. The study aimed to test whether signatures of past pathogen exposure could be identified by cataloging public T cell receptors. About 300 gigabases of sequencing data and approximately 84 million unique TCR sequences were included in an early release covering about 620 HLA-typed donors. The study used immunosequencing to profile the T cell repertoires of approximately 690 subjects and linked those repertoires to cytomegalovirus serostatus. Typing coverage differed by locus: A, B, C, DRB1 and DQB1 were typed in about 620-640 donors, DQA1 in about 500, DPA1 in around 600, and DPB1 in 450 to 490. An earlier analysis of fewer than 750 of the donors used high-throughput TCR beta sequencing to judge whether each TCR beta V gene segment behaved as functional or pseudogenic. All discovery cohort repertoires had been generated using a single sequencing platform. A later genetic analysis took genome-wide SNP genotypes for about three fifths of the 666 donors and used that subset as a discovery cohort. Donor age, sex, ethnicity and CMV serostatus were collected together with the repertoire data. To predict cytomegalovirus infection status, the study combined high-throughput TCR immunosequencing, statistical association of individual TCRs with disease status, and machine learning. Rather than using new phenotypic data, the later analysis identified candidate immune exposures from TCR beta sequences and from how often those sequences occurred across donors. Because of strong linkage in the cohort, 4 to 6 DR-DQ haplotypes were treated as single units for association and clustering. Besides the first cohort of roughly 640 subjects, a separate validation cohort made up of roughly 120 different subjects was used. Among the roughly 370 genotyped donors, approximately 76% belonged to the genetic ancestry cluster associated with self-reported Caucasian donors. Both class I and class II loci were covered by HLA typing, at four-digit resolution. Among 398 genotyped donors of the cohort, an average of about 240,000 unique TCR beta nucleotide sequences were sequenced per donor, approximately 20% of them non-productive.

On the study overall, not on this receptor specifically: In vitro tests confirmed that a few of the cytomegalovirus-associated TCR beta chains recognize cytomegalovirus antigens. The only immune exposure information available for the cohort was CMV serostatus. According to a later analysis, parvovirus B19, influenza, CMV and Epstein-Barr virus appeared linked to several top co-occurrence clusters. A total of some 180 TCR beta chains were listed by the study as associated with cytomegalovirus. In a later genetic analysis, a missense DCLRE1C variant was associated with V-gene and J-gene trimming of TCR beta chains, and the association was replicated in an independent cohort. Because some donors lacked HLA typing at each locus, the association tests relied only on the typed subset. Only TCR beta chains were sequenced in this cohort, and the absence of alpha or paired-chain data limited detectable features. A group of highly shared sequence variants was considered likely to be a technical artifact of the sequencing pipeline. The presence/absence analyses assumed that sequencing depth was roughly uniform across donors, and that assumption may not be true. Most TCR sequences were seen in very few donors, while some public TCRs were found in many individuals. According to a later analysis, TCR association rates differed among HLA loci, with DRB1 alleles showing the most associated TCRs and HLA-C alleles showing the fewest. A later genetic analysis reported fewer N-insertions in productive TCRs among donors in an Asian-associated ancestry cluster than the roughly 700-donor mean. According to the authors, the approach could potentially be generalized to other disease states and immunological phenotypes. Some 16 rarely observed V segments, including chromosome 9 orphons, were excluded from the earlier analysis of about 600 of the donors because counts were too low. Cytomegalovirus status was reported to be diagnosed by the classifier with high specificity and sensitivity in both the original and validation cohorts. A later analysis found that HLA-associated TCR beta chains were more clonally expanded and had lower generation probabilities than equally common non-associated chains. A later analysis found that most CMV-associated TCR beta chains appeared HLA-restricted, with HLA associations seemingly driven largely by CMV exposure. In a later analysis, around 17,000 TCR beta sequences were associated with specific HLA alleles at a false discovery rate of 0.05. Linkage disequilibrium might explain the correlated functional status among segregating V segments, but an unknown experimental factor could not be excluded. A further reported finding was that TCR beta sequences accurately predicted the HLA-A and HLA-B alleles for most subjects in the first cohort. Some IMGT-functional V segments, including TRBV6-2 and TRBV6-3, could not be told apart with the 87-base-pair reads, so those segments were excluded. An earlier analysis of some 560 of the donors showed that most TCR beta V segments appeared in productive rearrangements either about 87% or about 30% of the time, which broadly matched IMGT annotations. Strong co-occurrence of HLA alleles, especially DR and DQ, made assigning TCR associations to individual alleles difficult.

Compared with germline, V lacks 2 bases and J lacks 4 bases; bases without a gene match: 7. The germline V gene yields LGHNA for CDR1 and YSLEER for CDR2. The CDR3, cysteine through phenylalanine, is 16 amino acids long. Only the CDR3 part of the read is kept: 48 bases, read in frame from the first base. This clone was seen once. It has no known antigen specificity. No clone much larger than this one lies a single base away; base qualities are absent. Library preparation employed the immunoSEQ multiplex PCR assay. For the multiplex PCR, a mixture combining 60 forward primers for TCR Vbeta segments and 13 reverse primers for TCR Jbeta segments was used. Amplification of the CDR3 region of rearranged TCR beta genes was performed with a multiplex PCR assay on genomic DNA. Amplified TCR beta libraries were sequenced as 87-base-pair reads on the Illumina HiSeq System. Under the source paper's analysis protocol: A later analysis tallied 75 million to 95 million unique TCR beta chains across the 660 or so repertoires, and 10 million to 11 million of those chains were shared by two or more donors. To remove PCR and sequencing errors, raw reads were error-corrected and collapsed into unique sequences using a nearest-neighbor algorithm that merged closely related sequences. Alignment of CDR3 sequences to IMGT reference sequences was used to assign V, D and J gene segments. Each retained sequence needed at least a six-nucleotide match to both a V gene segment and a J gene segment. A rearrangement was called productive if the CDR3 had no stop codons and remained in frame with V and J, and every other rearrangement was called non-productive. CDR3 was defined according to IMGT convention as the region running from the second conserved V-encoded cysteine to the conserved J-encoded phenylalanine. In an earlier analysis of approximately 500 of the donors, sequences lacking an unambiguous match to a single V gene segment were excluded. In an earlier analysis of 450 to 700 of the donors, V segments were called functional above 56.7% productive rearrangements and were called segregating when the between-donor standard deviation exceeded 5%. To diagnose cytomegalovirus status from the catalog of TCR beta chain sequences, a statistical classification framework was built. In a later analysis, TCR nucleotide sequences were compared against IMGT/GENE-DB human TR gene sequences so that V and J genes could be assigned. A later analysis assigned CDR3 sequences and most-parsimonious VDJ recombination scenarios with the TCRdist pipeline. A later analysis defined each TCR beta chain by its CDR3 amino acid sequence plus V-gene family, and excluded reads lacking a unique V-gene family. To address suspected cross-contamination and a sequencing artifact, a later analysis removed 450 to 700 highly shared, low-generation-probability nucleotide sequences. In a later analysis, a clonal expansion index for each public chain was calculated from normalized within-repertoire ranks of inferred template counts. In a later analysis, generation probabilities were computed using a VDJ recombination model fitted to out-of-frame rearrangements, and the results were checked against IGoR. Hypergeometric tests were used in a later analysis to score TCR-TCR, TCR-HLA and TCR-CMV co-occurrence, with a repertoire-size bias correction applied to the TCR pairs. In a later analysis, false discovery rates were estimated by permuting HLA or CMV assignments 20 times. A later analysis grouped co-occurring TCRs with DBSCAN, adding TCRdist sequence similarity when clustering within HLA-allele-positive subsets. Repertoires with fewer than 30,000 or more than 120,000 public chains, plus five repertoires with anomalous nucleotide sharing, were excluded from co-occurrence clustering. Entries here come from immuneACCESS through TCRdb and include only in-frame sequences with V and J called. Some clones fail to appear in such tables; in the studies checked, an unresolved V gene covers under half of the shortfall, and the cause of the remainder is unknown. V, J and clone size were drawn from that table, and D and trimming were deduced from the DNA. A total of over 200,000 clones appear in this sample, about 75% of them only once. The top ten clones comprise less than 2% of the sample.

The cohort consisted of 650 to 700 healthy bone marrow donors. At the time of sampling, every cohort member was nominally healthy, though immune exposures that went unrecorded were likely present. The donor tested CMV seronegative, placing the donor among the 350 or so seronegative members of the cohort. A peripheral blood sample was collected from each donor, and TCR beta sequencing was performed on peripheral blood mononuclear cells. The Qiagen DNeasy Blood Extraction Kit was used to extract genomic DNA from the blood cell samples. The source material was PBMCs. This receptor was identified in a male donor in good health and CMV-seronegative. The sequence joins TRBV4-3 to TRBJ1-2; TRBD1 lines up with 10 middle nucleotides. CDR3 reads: CASSQKPGQGTYGYTF. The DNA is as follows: TGCGCCAGCAGCCAAAAACCGGGACAGGGGACCTATGGCTACACCTTC.